This T cell receptor beta chain was recovered during a study of identical twins. TCRdb reanalysed the 5' RACE reads using MiXCR and keeps one entry per CDR3 protein. The sample holds 200,000 to 300,000 distinct CDR3 sequences, roughly a tenth seen once. This CDR3 contains 15 residues. Germline V CDR1 and CDR2: SGHRS, YFSETQ. V lost 0 bases, J lost 6 bases, and 5 bases stayed unmatched. This clonotype was counted ten times or more. Specimen: memory T cells sorted from blood. The gene calls are TRBV5-1 and TRBJ2-2; 7 nucleotides match TRBD1. This TCR derives from a middle-aged man in good health. Here the CDR3 DNA reads TGCGCCAGCAGCTTGGAGACAGGGATGGCCGGGGAGCTGTTTTTT. Protein sequence: CASSLETGMAGELFF.